The 5 T cell receptor beta chains presented below share a single source sample, sequenced in a study of T cell repertoires in cytomegalovirus infection. One entry per CDR3 protein results from TCRdb running MiXCR on the reads. The table includes roughly 230,000 distinct CDR3 sequences, more than 15% detected once. The sample taken for sequencing was CD8+ T cells from PBMCs. The source is a human donor in good health (CMV status not recorded). Some clones in this sample may be carry-over from other donors' samples.

This clonotype was seen ten or more times. This chain connects TRBV7-2 to TRBJ2-3; D is ambiguous. The V end lost 1 base, the J end lost 0 bases, and 11 bases lay between the germline ends. CDR1 and CDR2 from the germline V gene are SGHTA and FQGNSA. The CDR3 is 16 amino acids. CDR3 DNA: TGTGCCAGCAGCTTAGTTGCCTGGATAAGCACAGATACGCAGTATTTT. Translating it yields CASSLVAWISTDTQYF. The complete variable domain, with remaining parts taken from reference TRBV7-2 and TRBJ2-3, reads GAGVSQSPSNKVTEKGKDVELRCDPISGHTALYWYRQSLGQGLEFLIYFQGNSAPDKSGLPSDRFSAERTGGSVSTLTIQRTQQEDSAVYLCASSLVAWISTDTQYFGPGTRLTVL.

This clonotype was observed a few times. The chain uses TRBV12-3 or TRBV12-4 and TRBJ1-1, with 7 bases matching TRBD1. The CDR3 runs 14 residues. The J segment lost 4 bases and the V segment lost 5 bases, leaving 7 bases of the junction unmatched. CDR3 sequence reads: CASSITGAGTEAFF. Written as DNA, the CDR3 is TGTGCCAGCAGTATCACAGGGGCCGGCACTGAAGCTTTCTTT.

The rearrangement joins TRBV6-6 to TRBJ2-6; perhaps D is TRBD1 or TRBD2 (5 bases each). Trimming took 0 bases from V and 2 from J, leaving 23 bases between them. This CDR3 is 21 amino acids long. CDR1 is MNHNY, CDR2 SVGAGI, per germline (reference sequence). In DNA, the CDR3 is TGTGCCAGCAGTTACTCAGGTGCCTGGGGGATGGGGCATGCTGGGGCCAACGTCCTGACTTTC. Translated, it gives CASSYSGAWGMGHAGANVLTF.

This clonotype has a count of ten or more. The chain has TRBV7-2 and TRBJ2-2; 7 bases align to TRBD2. V shed 1 base, J shed 0 bases, and the junction held 5 bases outside the gene matches. Germline CDR1 SGHTA, CDR2 FQGNSA. The CDR3 consists of 17 residues. This CDR3 is CASSLGVRGTNTGELFF. CDR3 coding DNA: TGTGCCAGCAGCTTAGGGGTGCGGGGGACGAACACCGGGGAGCTGTTTTTT.

In its sample, this clonotype was seen many times. The CDR3 DNA sequence: TGCAGTGCTCAGGGGGGCACAGATACGCAGTATTTT. Amino acid sequence: CSAQGGTDTQYF. V usage is TRBV20-1 and J usage is TRBJ2-3; 7 bases map to TRBD1. The germline CDR1 and CDR2 sequences are DFQATT and SNEGSKA (reference sequence). The CDR3 extends over 12 amino acids. V dropped 5 bases and J dropped 1; count of bases not matched to a gene: 0.